This passage covers 32 T cell receptor beta chains from one sample sequenced in a study of blood T cells in healthy people across ages. The authors ran a second PCR of 7 to 11 cycles using a sample-barcoded 5' primer and a J-beta primer mix. MiXCR, applied by TCRdb to the 5' RACE reads, yields one record per CDR3 protein. The data show around 900,000 distinct CDR3 sequences, roughly 47% seen once. The sample comprised blood. The receptors originated from a woman aged 55-69 years in good health.

This clonotype was counted only a few times. V and J are TRBV28 and TRBJ2-5; D might be TRBD1 (6 bases). Trimming took 6 bases from V and 5 from J, leaving 22 bases between them. The CDR3 sequence is 16 residues long. Per the germline V gene, CDR1 is MDHEN and CDR2 is SYDVKM. As DNA, the CDR3 is TGTGCCAGCAGCCCAGTACAGGGAAGGGGGTCGGAGACCCAGTACTTC. Protein product: CASSPVQGRGSETQYF.

This chain connects TRBV11-1 to TRBJ1-1; D not resolved. Germline lookup yields CDR1 SGHAT and CDR2 FQDESV (reference sequence). The V end was cut by 5 bases, the J end by 1 base, with 11 bases between. This CDR3 contains 14 residues. This CDR3 is CASSRIQTNTEAFF. The CDR3 DNA follows: TGTGCCAGCAGCCGCATTCAAACGAACACTGAAGCTTTCTTT.

The chain employs TRBV6-2 or TRBV6-3 and TRBJ2-5, with 9 bases matching TRBD1. V shed 5 bases and J 5 bases; nucleotides not matched to a gene: 9. Germline V gene data show CDR1 as MNHEY and CDR2 as SVGEGT. This CDR3 is 15 amino acids long. The CDR3 DNA is TGTGCCAGCAGTATAAACAGGGGGCCAGCGGAGACCCAGTACTTC. It encodes CASSINRGPAETQYF.

The chain links TRBV7-2 to TRBJ2-7, with D maybe TRBD1 (5 bases). Germline CDR1 SGHTA, CDR2 FQGNSA. V was pared by 5 bases and J by 2 bases, with 13 bases between. The CDR3 has 14 residues. The CDR3 spells CASSTLTGTYEQYF. As DNA, the CDR3 is TGTGCCAGCAGCACCCTCACAGGAACCTACGAGCAGTACTTC.

This sequence joins TRBV12-3 or TRBV12-4 and TRBJ1-2; no definite D call. This CDR3 is 12 amino acids long. V lost 8 bases and J lost 10, with 17 bases in between. CDR3 DNA: TGTGCCAGCGGGTTTCTTTCCACTAACTACACCTTC. Protein: CASGFLSTNYTF.

This clonotype has just one count. This may come from a read error, since a much larger clone is one base off. The chain couples TRBV3-1 to TRBJ2-1; no definite D call. Germline-derived CDR1 and CDR2 are LGHDT and YNNKEL (reference sequence). This CDR3 region has 12 residues. In nucleotides, the CDR3 is TGTGCCAGCAGCCCCACCTACAATAAGCAGTTCTTC. Protein sequence: CASSPTYNKQFF.

This clonotype occurred once. The J gene is TRBJ1-1, the V gene TRBV7-2, with a tentative D call TRBD1 (6 bases). The CDR3 totals 15 residues. CDR1 is SGHTA and CDR2 is FQGNSA in the germline V gene. V gave up 4 bases and J gave up 1 base, with 13 bases separating them. This CDR3 reads CASSSPQGRNTEAFF. CDR3 DNA: TGTGCCAGCAGCTCGCCACAGGGAAGGAACACTGAAGCTTTCTTT.

The rearrangement links TRBV20-1 to TRBJ2-1, with 9 bases fitting TRBD2. CDR1 DFQATT and CDR2 SNEGSKA come from the germline V gene (reference sequence). CDR3 length: 16 residues. V trimming: 0 bases; J trimming: 9 bases; junction bases outside the gene matches: 12. The CDR3 here is CSARDAGGRAFGEQFF. The CDR3 nucleotides read TGCAGTGCTAGAGATGCTGGCGGGAGGGCCTTTGGTGAGCAGTTCTTC.

V gene TRBV7-2 combines with J gene TRBJ2-5, with 7 bases identical to TRBD1. V was pared by 8 bases and J by 4 bases, with 10 bases of the junction left unmatched. From germline, CDR1 is SGHTA and CDR2 FQGNSA. The CDR3 loop spans 14 amino acids. This CDR3 reads CASHANRGAETQYF. CDR3 DNA sequence: TGTGCCAGCCACGCAAACAGGGGCGCAGAGACCCAGTACTTC.

This chain joins TRBV29-1 and TRBJ2-1; 7 nucleotides match TRBD1. Germline CDR1 is SQVTM and CDR2 is ANQGSEA. With V trimmed by 7 bases and J by 3 bases, 6 bases remained unmatched. CDR3 length: 13 residues. The CDR3 region is CSDGQAGYNEQFF. CDR3 in DNA: TGCAGCGACGGACAGGCAGGCTACAATGAGCAGTTCTTC.

As to this clonotype: One end of the junction varies from germline; a read error may be responsible. J is TRBJ2-1 and V is TRBV7-2; D possibly corresponds to TRBD1 (5 bases). The CDR3 is 16 residues long. Germline V gene lookup returns CDR1 SGHTA and CDR2 FQGNSA. The CDR3 nucleotides are TGTGCCAAGGGGCTCCCGACGTTAGGGCCCTACAACGAGCAGTTCTTC. Protein product: CAKGLPTLGPYNEQFF. The full variable domain, in which reference TRBV7-2 and TRBJ2-1 provide the parts outside the CDR3, is GAGVSQSPSNKVTEKGKDVELRCDPISGHTALYWYRQSLGQGLEFLIYFQGNSAPDKSGLPSDRFSAERTGGSVSTLTIQRTQQEDSAVYLCAKGLPTLGPYNEQFFGPGTRLTVL.

The gene calls are TRBV10-3 and TRBJ1-5, with 7 bases that match TRBD1. Germline-derived CDR1 and CDR2 are ENHRY and SYGVKD. CDR3 size: 13 residues. Trimming at V came to 7 bases and at J to 5 bases, leaving 5 bases not matched to a gene. The CDR3 sequence: CAINGDSDQPQHF. CDR3 bases: TGTGCCATCAATGGGGACAGTGATCAGCCCCAGCATTTT.

The rearrangement links TRBV20-1 to TRBJ1-2; D perhaps matches TRBD1 (5 bases). The CDR3 is 13 amino acids. V lost 0 bases and J 2 bases, leaving 7 bases between the germline ends. Germline V gives CDR1 DFQATT, CDR2 SNEGSKA (reference sequence). For the CDR3, the DNA is TGCAGTGCTAGAGAGACAGAGAACTATGGCTACACCTTC. It yields the protein CSARETENYGYTF.

This chain links TRBV5-1 with TRBJ1-4; a possible D gene is TRBD1 (6 bases). The CDR3 has 16 amino acids. The V and J ends lost 1 base and 0 bases respectively, with 10 bases between them. Germline CDR1 and CDR2: SGHRS and YFSETQ. CDR3 DNA sequence: TGCGCCAGCAGCTTGCTCCCAGGGGCAACTAATGAAAAACTGTTTTTT. This sequence encodes CASSLLPGATNEKLFF.

The table lists this clonotype with many counts. This sequence joins TRBV29-1 and TRBJ2-7; D is undetermined. The CDR3 has 12 amino acids. The germline gives CDR1 SQVTM, CDR2 ANQGSEA. Trimming left V 5 bases short and J 2 bases short, with 10 bases between. CDR3: CSVRTDTYEQYF. The CDR3 DNA follows: TGCAGCGTTCGGACGGATACCTACGAGCAGTACTTC.

The J gene is TRBJ2-2, the V gene TRBV6-5; D not resolved. The CDR3 covers 15 residues. From germline, CDR1 is MNHEY and CDR2 SVGAGI. The ends were cut back, 3 bases at V and 5 bases at J, with 13 bases in the middle. The CDR3 reads CASSYHRILTGELFF. In DNA form, the CDR3 reads TGTGCCAGCAGTTATCATCGGATCCTAACCGGGGAGCTGTTTTTT.

The chain couples TRBV4-3 to TRBJ2-4, with TRBD2 as a possible D gene (6 bases). Germline V gene sequence: CDR1 LGHNA, CDR2 YSLEER. Trimming took off 0 bases at V and 3 bases at J, with 30 bases between the two ends. This CDR3 spans 22 amino acids. DNA of the CDR3: TGCGCCAGCAGCCAAGATAGAGCGGGCGGGGTAGTTGATTTGACTGACAAAAACATTCAGTACTTC. Encoded protein: CASSQDRAGGVVDLTDKNIQYF.

The rearrangement joins TRBV5-1 to TRBJ2-3; maybe TRBD2 (6 bases). The CDR3 has 15 residues. V lost 4 bases and J 4 bases, leaving 16 bases between the germline ends. CDR1 and CDR2 (germline): SGHRS, YFSETQ. CDR3 in DNA: TGCGCCAGCAGCCTTCCGGCAGGGACTGCAGATACGCAGTATTTT. Its protein product is CASSLPAGTADTQYF.

To note about this clonotype: A read error may account for a junction end that differs from germline. V usage is TRBV2 and J usage is TRBJ2-5; TRBD1 agrees at 7 bases. CDR3 length: 16 residues. The germline gives CDR1 SNHLY, CDR2 FYNNEI. The DNA for the CDR3 is TGTGCCAACAGTGAACCAGCCCCGGGACAGACAGAGACCCAGTACTTC. Amino acids: CANSEPAPGQTETQYF.

The chain combines TRBV30 with TRBJ1-4; tentative D call: TRBD1 (5 bases). Trimming removed 3 bases at V and 8 bases at J, with 7 bases between. This CDR3 contains 11 residues. Germline V gene sequence: CDR1 GTSNPN, CDR2 SVGIG (reference sequence). DNA of the CDR3: TGTGCCTGGAGGGACATGGAAAAACTGTTTTTT. It yields the protein CAWRDMEKLFF.

This clonotype has ten or more counts. The J gene is TRBJ2-4, the V gene TRBV20-1, with 8 bases that match TRBD2. V shed 5 bases and J 8 bases; nucleotides not matched to a gene: 8. Germline V gene lookup returns CDR1 DFQATT and CDR2 SNEGSKA (reference sequence). The CDR3 runs to 13 residues. The CDR3 coding sequence is TGCAGTGCTCCTTGGGGGACTAGAGACATTCAGTACTTC. Translation gives CSAPWGTRDIQYF.

This sequence joins TRBV2 and TRBJ2-3, with D perhaps TRBD1 (6 bases). Trimming pared 5 bases from V and 1 base from J, leaving 13 bases between. The germline CDR1 and CDR2 sequences are SNHLY and FYNNEI. The CDR3 loop spans 15 amino acids. CDR3 region: CASSSRQVRTDTQYF. The DNA of the CDR3 is TGTGCCAGCAGTTCAAGACAGGTTCGCACAGATACGCAGTATTTT. The full variable domain, completed using reference TRBV2 and TRBJ2-3, is EPEVTQTPSHQVTQMGQEVILRCVPISNHLYFYWYRQILGQKVEFLVSFYNNEISEKSEIFDDQFSVERPDGSNFTLKIRSTKLEDSAMYFCASSSRQVRTDTQYFGPGTRLTVL.

The chain recombines TRBV10-3 with TRBJ2-4; unclear D gene. The assigned J gene may be wrong: the sequence end matches TRBJ2-7 better. This CDR3 region has 12 residues. From germline, CDR1 is ENHRY and CDR2 SYGVKD. The CDR3 loop is CAISGESYEQYF. The CDR3 DNA reads TGTGCCATTTCTGGGGAATCCTACGAGCAGTACTTC.

The V gene is TRBV6-6, the J gene TRBJ2-1, with TRBD2 matching 7 bases. CDR1 MNHNY and CDR2 SVGAGI come from the germline V gene (reference sequence). The CDR3 is made up of 14 amino acids. The V gene end was trimmed by 6 bases and the J gene end by 8 bases; junction bases not matched to a gene: 10. The CDR3 region has the DNA TGTGCCAGCAGCAAGCGGGACCTCTCGGATGAGCAGTTCTTC. Translated, it gives CASSKRDLSDEQFF.

This clonotype appeared a few times. The rearrangement links TRBV12-3 or TRBV12-4 to TRBJ1-5; the D is unclear. This CDR3 is 14 amino acids long. The germline V and J ends were trimmed by 3 bases and 5 bases, with 11 bases remaining between them. The CDR3, as DNA: TGTGCCAGCAGTTTGCGGGGTAAGGATCAGCCCCAGCATTTT. Amino acids: CASSLRGKDQPQHF.

The CDR3 nucleotides are TGTGCCAGCAGCACTCGGGACAGCAGAGAGACCCGGTACTTC. It yields the protein CASSTRDSRETRYF. The chain couples TRBV3-1 to TRBJ2-7; 7 positions match TRBD1. V gave up 5 bases and J gave up 12 bases; unmatched junction bases: 16. Germline values: CDR1 LGHDT, CDR2 YNNKEL (reference sequence). The CDR3 runs to 14 residues.

This clonotype has a handful of counts. DNA for the CDR3: TGTGCCAGCAGCGAGGACACAGCCTCTGGGGCCAACGTCCTGACTTTC. This gives the protein CASSEDTASGANVLTF. The rearrangement uses TRBV9 and TRBJ2-6; weak D call: TRBD1 (5 bases). V lost 3 bases and J lost 0, with 10 bases in between. The CDR3 runs 16 residues. Germline assignment: CDR1 SGDLS and CDR2 YYNGEE.

DNA for the CDR3: TGTGCCAGCAGTTTAAGGGGAGAGACCCAGTTCTTC. Translating it yields CASSLRGETQFF. The chain recombines TRBV12-3 or TRBV12-4 with TRBJ2-1; the D gene could be TRBD1 or TRBD2 (5 bases each). V shed 2 bases and J shed 13 bases, with 12 bases lying between them. This CDR3 comprises 12 residues.

The V gene is TRBV29-1, the J gene TRBJ2-1, with D tentatively TRBD1 or TRBD2 (5 bases each). V lost 4 bases and J 1 base, leaving 11 bases between the germline ends. CDR1 and CDR2 (germline): SQVTM, ANQGSEA. The CDR3 is 14 residues long. CDR3 bases: TGCAGCGTTGGGGGGAGTGCGTCCTACAATGAGCAGTTCTTC. Amino acids: CSVGGSASYNEQFF.

The V and J genes are TRBV20-1 and TRBJ2-1; tentatively, D is TRBD2 (6 bases). CDR1 is DFQATT and CDR2 is SNEGSKA in the germline V gene (reference sequence). The ends were cut back, 1 base at V and 0 bases at J, with 16 bases in the middle. This CDR3 comprises 17 residues. Written as DNA, the CDR3 is TGCAGTGCTAGAGGTTGGGCGGGAAGGAGCTCCTACAATGAGCAGTTCTTC. Protein: CSARGWAGRSSYNEQFF.

V usage is TRBV27 and J usage is TRBJ1-1, with 7 nucleotides matching TRBD1. There are 15 residues in the CDR3. Germline CDR1 MNHEY, CDR2 SMNVEV (reference sequence). Losses at the gene ends were 6 bases for V and 10 bases for J; bases not matched to a gene: 17. The CDR3, as DNA: TGTGCCAGCAGGAAGGAAGGGACAGTAGCAATAGTAGCTTTCTTT. As protein: CASRKEGTVAIVAFF.

This chain joins TRBV15 and TRBJ1-6; 7 bases align to TRBD1. The length of the CDR3 is 15 residues. The V and J ends lost 0 bases and 9 bases, in that order; junction bases with no gene match: 5. Germline V lookup: CDR1 LNHNV, CDR2 YYDKDF (reference sequence). This CDR3 reads CATSRDETGFSPLHF. CDR3 sequence (DNA): TGTGCCACCAGCAGAGACGAGACAGGGTTTTCACCCCTCCACTTT.